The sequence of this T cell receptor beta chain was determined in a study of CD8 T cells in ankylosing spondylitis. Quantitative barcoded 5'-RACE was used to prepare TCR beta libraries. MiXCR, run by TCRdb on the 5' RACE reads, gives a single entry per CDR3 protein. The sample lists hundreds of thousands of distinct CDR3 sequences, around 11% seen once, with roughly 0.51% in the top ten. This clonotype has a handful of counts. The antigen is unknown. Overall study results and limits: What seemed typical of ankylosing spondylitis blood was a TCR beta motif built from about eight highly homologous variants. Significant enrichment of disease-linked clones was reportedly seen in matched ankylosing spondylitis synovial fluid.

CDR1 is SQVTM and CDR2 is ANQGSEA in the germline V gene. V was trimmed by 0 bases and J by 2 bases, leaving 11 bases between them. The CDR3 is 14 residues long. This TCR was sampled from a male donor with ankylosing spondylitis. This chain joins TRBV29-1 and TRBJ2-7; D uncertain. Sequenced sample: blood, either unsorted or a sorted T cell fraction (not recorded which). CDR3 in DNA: TGCAGCGTTGAAGATCATGGGGTCGCCTACGAGCAGTACTTC. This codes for CSVEDHGVAYEQYF.